Included here is one TCR beta chain sequence, with context. No antigen is known for it. No much larger clone exists at a distance of one base, and base qualities are not known. CD8 naive samples were CD45RO-negative cells positively selected for CCR7, giving a CD45RA+CCR7+ population that excluded TemRA cells. Healthy HIV-negative adults with no recently reported acute infections or vaccinations were included as donors. Every donor was a Caucasian adult residing in Nashville, Tennessee, USA. After blood collection by leukapheresis, PBMCs were isolated using Ficoll-Histopaque density gradient centrifugation and then cryopreserved in the vapor phase of liquid nitrogen. Analytical flow cytometry was used to check the purity and quantity of every magnetically sorted T cell population. From each sorted fraction, genomic DNA was isolated and quantified by UV absorbance on a Nanodrop 2000c. Using the deep immunoSEQ assay, TCR CDR3 regions were amplified from genomic DNA by multiplex PCR. Extracted genomic DNA from each cell subset was spread evenly across all wells of several immunoSEQ 96-well plates, with each plate serving as a replicate. For sorted subsets, each replicate PCR was loaded with roughly 0.2 ug genomic DNA, equivalent to some 31,000 T cell genomes. The purified libraries were quantified using a Qubit 3.0 fluorometer, sized with a Bioanalyzer 2100, and then quantified again using the KAPA Library Quantification kit. Every immunoSEQ 96-well plate was sequenced on a separate single-read 150-cycle Illumina NextSeq 550 flow cell. Under the source paper's analysis protocol: Because the immunoSEQ output held only junctional sequences and lacked quality scores, the filtering could not match the filtering applied to full-length reads. To assign V/J genes and CDR3, sequences were annotated using PyIR, a Python wrapper for IgBLAST v1.9, with IMGT germline references. Reads were removed for weak V/J assignments (E-value above 1e-6), missing CDR3, stop codons, out-of-frame junctions, or ambiguous translated residues. V3J clonotypes were defined as sequences sharing an identical inferred V gene, J gene, and CDR3 amino acid sequence. To compute the percentage overlap between repertoires, the number of shared unique clonotypes was divided by the size of the smaller repertoire. Repertoire richness was assessed with RTK rarefaction, the Chao1 estimator, and Recon v2.1 estimates of unobserved clonotypes. Generation probabilities for all TCRbeta clonotypes obtained by the gDNA method from a few donors were computed using OLGA. TCRdb provides this immuneACCESS table in a form limited to in-frame rearrangements. Some clones are lacking; in checked studies, under half of them reflect an unresolved V gene, and why the rest are absent is not known. V, J and clone size were drawn from that table, and D and trimming were deduced from the DNA. Counted in this sample were some 630,000 clones; approximately 96% of them appeared once. The ten largest make up roughly 0.1% of the sample.

The entry originates in a study of shared clonotypes between healthy human individuals (dated by TCRdb to 2020 to 2022). As for the study more broadly: A few men and a couple of women, aged 18 to 49 years, made up the cohort. Per donor, three plates each were used for CD4 naive and CD4 memory, two for CD8 naive, and one for CD8 memory. To estimate repertoire size and how much clonotypes are shared between individuals, the study performed deep sequencing of blood TCR repertoires from 4 to 6 healthy adults. Different laboratories and diverse techniques were used to prepare libraries and sequence TCR repertoires, to increase sequencing depth and limit assay-specific biases. Each donor's leukapheresis produced roughly between roughly 0.85 and 10 billion PBMCs. Broad study findings and their caveats: Rarefaction of sorted-subset datasets indicated incomplete sequencing despite the large sequencing depth. Sampling was restricted to blood, and TCR repertoires in tissue are likely to differ from TCR repertoires in blood. Estimated clonotype richness was generally larger for naive than for memory subsets. Based on pairwise subsampling, the degree of clonotype sharing among donors was expected to be affected by sequencing depth. Higher generation probabilities were observed for clonotypes shared by all four sorted-subset donors than for non-shared clonotypes. Across a handful of donors, approximately 4.6% of naive CD4, around 3.5% of naive CD8, 2% to 2.5% of memory CD4, and over 0.35% of memory CD8 clonotypes were shared. Because the study included only a small number of donors, the genetic and exposure-history diversity represented was limited.

V has 1 base trimmed and J has 4 bases trimmed; junction bases matching no gene number 4. From cysteine to phenylalanine, the CDR3 is 16 amino acids long. Of all the DNA, just the CDR3 is kept, 48 bases in frame from base 1. CDR1 is given as MGHRA and CDR2 as YSYEKL, both from the germline V gene. The receptor was derived from a woman between 25 and 40 years old in good health. The sample consisted of naive CD8+ T cells sorted from blood. The meaning of the sample's cell subset or site label: CD45RA+CCR7+. The chain joins TRBV4-1 to TRBJ2-7, with 13 bases matching TRBD2. The CDR3 corresponds to CASSQGTSGSGYEQYF. DNA sequence: TGCGCCAGCAGCCAAGGGACTAGCGGGAGCGGGTACGAGCAGTACTTC.